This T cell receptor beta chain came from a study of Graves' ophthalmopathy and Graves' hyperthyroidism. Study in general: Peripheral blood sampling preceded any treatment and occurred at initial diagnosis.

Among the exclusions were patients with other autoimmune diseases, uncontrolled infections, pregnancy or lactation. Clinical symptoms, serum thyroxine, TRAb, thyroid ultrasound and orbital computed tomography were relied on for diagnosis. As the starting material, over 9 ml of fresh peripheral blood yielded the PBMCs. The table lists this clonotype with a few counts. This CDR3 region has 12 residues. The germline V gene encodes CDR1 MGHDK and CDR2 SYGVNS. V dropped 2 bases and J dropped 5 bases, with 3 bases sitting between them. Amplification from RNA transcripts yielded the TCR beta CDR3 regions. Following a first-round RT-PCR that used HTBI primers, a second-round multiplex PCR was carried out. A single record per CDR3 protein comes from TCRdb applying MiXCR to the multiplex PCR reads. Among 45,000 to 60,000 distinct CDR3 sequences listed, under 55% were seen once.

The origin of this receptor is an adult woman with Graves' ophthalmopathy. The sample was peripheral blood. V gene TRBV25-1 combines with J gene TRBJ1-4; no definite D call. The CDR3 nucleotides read TGTGCCAGCAGTGAAACGAATGAAAAACTGTTTTTT. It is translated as CASSETNEKLFF. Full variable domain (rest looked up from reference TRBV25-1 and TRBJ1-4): EADIYQTPRYLVIGTGKKITLECSQTMGHDKMYWYQQDPGMELHLIHYSYGVNSTEKGDLSSESTVSRIRTEHFPLTLESARPSHTSQYLCASSETNEKLFFGSGTQLSVL.